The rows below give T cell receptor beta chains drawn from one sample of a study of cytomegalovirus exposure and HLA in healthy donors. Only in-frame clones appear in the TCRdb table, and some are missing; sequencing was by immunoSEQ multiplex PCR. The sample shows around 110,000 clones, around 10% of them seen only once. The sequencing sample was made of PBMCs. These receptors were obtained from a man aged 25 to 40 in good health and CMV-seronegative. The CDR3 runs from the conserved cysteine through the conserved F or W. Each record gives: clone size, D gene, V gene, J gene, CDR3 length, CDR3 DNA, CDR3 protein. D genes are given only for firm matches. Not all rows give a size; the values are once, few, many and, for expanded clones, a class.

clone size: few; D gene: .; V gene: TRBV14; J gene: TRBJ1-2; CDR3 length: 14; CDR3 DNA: TGTGCCAGCAGCCATGAACAGGGACCCTATGGCTACACCTTC; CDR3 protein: CASSHEQGPYGYTF
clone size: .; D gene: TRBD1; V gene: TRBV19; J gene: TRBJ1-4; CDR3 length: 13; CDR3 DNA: TGTGCCAGTAGTGACAGGGGCGGTGAAAAACTGTTTTTT; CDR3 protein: CASSDRGGEKLFF
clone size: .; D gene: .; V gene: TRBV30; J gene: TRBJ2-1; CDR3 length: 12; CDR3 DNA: TGTGCCTGGAGTGGGGCTAACCCTTGGCAGTTCTTC; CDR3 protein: CAWSGANPWQFF
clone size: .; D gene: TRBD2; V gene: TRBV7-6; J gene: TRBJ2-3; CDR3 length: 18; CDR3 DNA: TGTGCCAGCAGCTTAGAAATAGCGGGAGGGCCGGGCACAGATACGCAGTATTTT; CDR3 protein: CASSLEIAGGPGTDTQYF
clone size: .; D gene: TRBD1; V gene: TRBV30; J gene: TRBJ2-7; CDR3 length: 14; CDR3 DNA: TGTGCCTGGAGTTTGGGACAGGGAACTTACGAGCAGTACTTC; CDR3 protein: CAWSLGQGTYEQYF
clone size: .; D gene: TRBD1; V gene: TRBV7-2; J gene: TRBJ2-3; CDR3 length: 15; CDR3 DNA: TGTGCCAGCAGAGACGGGGGACAGGGTATATATACGCAGTATTTT; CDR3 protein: CASRDGGQGIYTQYF
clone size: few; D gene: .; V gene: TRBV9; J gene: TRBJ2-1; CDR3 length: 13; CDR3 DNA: TGTGCCAGCAGCGTAACGGGGAACAATGAGCAGTTCTTC; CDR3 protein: CASSVTGNNEQFF
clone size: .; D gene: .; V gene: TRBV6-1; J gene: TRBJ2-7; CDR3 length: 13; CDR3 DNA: TGTGCCAGCAGACAGGGTATATTCGACGAGCAGTCCTTC; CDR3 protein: CASRQGIFDEQSF
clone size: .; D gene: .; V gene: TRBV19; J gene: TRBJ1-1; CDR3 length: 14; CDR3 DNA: TGTGCCAGTAGTCTCGGACAGCTGAACACTGAAGCTTTCTTT; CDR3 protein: CASSLGQLNTEAFF
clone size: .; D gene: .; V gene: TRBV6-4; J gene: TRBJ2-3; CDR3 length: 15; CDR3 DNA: TGTGCCAGCAGTATAAGGAGTTCTAGCACAGATACGCAGTATTTT; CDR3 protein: CASSIRSSSTDTQYF
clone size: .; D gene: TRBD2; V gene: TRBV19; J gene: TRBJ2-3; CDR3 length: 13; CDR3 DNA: TGTGCCAGTAGCCCCACACTAGAGCGGGAAAAGTATTTT; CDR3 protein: CASSPTLEREKYF
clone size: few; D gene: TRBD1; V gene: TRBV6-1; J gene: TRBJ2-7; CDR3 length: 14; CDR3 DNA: TGTGCCAGCAGTGAGGGGACAGGGGCCTACGAGCAGTACTTC; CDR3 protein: CASSEGTGAYEQYF
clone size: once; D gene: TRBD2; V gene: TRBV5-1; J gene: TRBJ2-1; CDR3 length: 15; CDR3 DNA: TGCGCCAGCATGTCAGGGACTAGCGGGAGTCATGAGCAGTTCTTC; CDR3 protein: CASMSGTSGSHEQFF
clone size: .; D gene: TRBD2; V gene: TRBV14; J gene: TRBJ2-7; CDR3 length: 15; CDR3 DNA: TGTGCCAGCAGCCATACTAGCGGGACGTCCTACGAGCAGTACTTC; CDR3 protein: CASSHTSGTSYEQYF
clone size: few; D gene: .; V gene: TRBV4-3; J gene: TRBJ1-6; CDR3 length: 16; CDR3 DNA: TGCGCCAGCAGCCAAGATCTTGAACAAAATAATTCACCCCTCCACTTT; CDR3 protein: CASSQDLEQNNSPLHF
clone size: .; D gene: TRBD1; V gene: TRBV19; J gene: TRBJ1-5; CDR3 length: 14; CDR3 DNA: TGTGCCAGTAGTAGGGACAGAACATATCAGCCCCAGCATTTT; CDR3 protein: CASSRDRTYQPQHF
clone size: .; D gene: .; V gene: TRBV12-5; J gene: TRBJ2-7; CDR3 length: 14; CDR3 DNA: TGTGCTAGTGGTTTGGGTCACTTTGCTGCCGAGCAGTACTTC; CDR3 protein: CASGLGHFAAEQYF
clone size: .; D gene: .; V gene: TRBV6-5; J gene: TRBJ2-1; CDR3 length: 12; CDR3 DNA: TGTGCCAGCAGTCGAGTAAACAATGAGCAGTTCTTC; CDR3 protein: CASSRVNNEQFF
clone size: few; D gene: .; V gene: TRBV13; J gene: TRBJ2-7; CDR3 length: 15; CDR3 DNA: TGTGCCAGCAGCTTAGGTGTTGGCGGTACCTACGAGCAGTACTTC; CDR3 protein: CASSLGVGGTYEQYF
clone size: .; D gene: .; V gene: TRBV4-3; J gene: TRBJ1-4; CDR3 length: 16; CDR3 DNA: TGCGCCAGCAGCCAAGATGCGTCAACAACTAATGAAAAACTGTTTTTT; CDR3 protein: CASSQDASTTNEKLFF
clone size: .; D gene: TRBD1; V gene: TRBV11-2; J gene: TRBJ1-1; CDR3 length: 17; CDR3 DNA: TGTGCCAGCAGCAGAGATTCCGGGACAGGGTGGAACACTGAAGCTTTCTTT; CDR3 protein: CASSRDSGTGWNTEAFF
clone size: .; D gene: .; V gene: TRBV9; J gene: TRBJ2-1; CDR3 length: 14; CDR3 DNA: TGTGCCAGCAGCGTAGCCCCCCAAATCAATGAGCAGTTCTTC; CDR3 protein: CASSVAPQINEQFF
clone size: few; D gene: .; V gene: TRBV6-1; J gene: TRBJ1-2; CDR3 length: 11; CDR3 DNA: TGCCTCACCAACAGGAATCGTGCGGGACCCTTC; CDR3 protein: CLTNRNRAGPF
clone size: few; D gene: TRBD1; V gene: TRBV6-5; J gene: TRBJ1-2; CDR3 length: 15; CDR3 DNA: TGTGCCAGCAGTAAGGGACAGGGCCTATCCTATGGCTACACCTTC; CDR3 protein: CASSKGQGLSYGYTF
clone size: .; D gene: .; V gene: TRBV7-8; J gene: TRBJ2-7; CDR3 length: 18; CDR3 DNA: TGTGCCAGCAGCCACGGTAGCCTGGCCCTCCCGGGTACCTACGAGCAGTACTTC; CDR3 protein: CASSHGSLALPGTYEQYF
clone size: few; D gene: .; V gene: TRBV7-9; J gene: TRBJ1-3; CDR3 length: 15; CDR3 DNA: TGTGCCAGCAGCTCCACAGTCCTATCTGGAAACACCATATATTTT; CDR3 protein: CASSSTVLSGNTIYF
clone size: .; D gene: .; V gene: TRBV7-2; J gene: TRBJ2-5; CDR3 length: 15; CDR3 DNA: TGTGCCAGCAGCTTTGGGACAAAATTCCAAGAGACCCAGTACTTC; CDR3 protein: CASSFGTKFQETQYF
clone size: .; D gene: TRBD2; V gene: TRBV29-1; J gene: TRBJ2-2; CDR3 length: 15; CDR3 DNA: TGCAGCGCCGGTAGTAGCGGGACCTACACCGGGGAGCTGTTTTTT; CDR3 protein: CSAGSSGTYTGELFF
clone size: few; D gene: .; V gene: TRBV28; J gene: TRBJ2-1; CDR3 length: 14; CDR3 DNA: TGTGCCAGCAGCTCAGGGGACCTGCACAATGAGCAGTTCTTC; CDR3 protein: CASSSGDLHNEQFF
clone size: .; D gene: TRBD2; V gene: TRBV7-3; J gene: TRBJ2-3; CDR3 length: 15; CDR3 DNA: TGTGCCAGCAGCTTAAGAGCGGGAGTCGCAGATACGCAGTATTTT; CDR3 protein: CASSLRAGVADTQYF
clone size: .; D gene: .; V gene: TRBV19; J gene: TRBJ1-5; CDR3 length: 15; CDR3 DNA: TGTGCCAGTAGTATAGGGGGCGCGGGGCGCGGGCCCCAGCATTTT; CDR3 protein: CASSIGGAGRGPQHF
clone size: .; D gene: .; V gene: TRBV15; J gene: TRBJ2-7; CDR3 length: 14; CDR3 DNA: TGTGCCACCAGCAGAGGTACTAGCTCCTACGAGCAGTACTTC; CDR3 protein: CATSRGTSSYEQYF
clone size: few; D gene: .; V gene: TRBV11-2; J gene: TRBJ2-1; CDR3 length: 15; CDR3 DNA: TGTGCCAGCAGCTCCGGACAGCCTTCCTACAATGAGCAGTTCTTC; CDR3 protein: CASSSGQPSYNEQFF
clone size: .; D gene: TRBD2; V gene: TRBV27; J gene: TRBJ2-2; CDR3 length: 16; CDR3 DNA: TGTGCCAGCAGCCCTCTCAGCGGGAGAACTAACGGGGAGCTGTTTTTT; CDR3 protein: CASSPLSGRTNGELFF
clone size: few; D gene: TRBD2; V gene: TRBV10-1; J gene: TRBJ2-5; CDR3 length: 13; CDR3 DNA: TGCGCCAGCAGCGGGGGGTCACAAGAGACCCAGTACTTC; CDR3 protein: CASSGGSQETQYF
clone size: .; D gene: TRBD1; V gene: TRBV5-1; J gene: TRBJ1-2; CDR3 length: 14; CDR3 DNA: TGCGCCAGCAGCTTATGGACAGGGGGTAGCGGCTACACCTTC; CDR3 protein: CASSLWTGGSGYTF
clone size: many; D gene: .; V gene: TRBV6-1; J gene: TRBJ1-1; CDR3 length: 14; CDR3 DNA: TGTGCCAGCAGTGTAGCAAACTTTGGGTCGGGGGCTTTCTTT; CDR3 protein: CASSVANFGSGAFF
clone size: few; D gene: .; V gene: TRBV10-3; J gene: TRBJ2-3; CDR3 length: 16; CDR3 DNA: TGTGCCATCAGTGAGTTGGATAAGCGGAGCACAGATACGCAGTATTTT; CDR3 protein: CAISELDKRSTDTQYF
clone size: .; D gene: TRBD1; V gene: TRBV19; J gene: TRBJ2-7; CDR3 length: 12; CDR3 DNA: TGTGCCAGTTCGGACAGGGCTCGGGAGCAGTACTTC; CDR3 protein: CASSDRAREQYF
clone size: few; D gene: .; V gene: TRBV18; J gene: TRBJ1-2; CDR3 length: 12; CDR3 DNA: TGTGCCAGCTCACCAGAAGGGGATGGCTACACCTTC; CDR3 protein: CASSPEGDGYTF
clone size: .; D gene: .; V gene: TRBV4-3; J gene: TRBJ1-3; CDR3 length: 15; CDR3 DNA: TGCGCCAGCAGCCAATATGACAGCTCTGGAAACACCATATATTTT; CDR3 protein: CASSQYDSSGNTIYF
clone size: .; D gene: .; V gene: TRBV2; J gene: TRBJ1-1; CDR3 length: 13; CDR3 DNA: TGTGCCAGCAGCGGCAGGGGGAACACTGAAGCTTTCTTT; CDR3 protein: CASSGRGNTEAFF
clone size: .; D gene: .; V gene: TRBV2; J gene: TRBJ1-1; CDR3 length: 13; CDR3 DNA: TGTGCGTCAAGGGAGGGAGGATGGACTGAAGCTTTCTTT; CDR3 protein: CASREGGWTEAFF
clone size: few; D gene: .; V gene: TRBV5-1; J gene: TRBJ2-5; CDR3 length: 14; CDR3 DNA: TGCGCCAGCGAGACCGGGACACACCAAGAGACCCAGTACTTC; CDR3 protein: CASETGTHQETQYF
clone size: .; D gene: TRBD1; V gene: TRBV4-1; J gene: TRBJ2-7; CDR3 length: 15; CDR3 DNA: TGCGCCAGCAGCCAAACCGGGACAGGGACCTACGAGCAGTACTTC; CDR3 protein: CASSQTGTGTYEQYF
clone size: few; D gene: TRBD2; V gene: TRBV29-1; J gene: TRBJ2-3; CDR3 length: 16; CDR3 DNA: TGCAGCGTTGAAGATCGACTAGCGGGATCAACAGATACGCAGTATTTT; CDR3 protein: CSVEDRLAGSTDTQYF
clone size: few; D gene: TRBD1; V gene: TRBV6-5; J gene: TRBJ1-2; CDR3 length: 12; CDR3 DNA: TGTGCCAGCAGTGCGGACAGGGGTGGCTACACCTTC; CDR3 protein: CASSADRGGYTF
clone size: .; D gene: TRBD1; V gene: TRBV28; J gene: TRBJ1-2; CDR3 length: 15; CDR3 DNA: TGTGCCAGCAGTCCACCGGCGGGACAGGGGGGTGGCTACACCTTC; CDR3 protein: CASSPPAGQGGGYTF
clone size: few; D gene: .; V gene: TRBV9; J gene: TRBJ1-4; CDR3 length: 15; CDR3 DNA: TGTGCCAGCAGCGGGGGGGTTCTTGCTAATGAAAAACTGTTTTTT; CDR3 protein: CASSGGVLANEKLFF
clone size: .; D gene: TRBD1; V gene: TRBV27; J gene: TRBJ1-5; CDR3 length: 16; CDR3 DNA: TGTGCCAGCAGTTTCTCCAGACAGGGGGGCAATCAGCCCCAGCATTTT; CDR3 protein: CASSFSRQGGNQPQHF
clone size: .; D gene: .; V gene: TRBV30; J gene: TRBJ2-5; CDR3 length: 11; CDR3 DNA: TGTGCCTGGAGTGTAGCTGGTACCCAGTACTTC; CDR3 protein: CAWSVAGTQYF
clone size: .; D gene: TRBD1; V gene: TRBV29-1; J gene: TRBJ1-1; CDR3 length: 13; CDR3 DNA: TGCAGCGTTGACCAGGGGGAAGGTACTGAAGCTTTCTTT; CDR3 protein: CSVDQGEGTEAFF
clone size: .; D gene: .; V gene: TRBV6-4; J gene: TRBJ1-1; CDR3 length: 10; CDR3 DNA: TGTGCCAACCCAAGGCGCGGAGCTTTCTTT; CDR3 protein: CANPRRGAFF
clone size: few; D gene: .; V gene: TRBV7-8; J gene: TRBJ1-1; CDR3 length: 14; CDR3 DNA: TGTGCCACTACTGGGGCTCTTGCTTCAACTGAAGCTTTCTTT; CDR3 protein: CATTGALASTEAFF
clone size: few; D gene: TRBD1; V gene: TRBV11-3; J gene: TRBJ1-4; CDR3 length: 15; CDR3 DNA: TGTGCCAGCAGCTTAGCGGGGACAGGGGGGCGAAAACTGTTTTTT; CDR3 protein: CASSLAGTGGRKLFF
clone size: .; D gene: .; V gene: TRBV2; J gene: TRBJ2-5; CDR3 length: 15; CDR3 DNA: TGTGCCAGCACTAAAAACGGGGAACTCCTCGAGACCCAGTACTTC; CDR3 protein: CASTKNGELLETQYF
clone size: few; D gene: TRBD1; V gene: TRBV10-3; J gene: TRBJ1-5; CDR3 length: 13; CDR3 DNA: TGTGCCATCACCCCGGACAGGAATCAGCCCCAGCATTTT; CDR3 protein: CAITPDRNQPQHF
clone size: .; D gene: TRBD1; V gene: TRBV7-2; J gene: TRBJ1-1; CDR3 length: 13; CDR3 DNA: TGTGCCAGCAGCTTAGCGCAGGGGGTGTTAGCTTTCTTT; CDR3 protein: CASSLAQGVLAFF